This T cell receptor beta chain was captured by sequencing in a study of lung T cells in sarcoidosis with Löfgren's syndrome (dated by TCRdb to about 2017). Broadly, across the study: Sarcoidosis was characterized as a granulomatous, predominantly pulmonary disease marked by accumulation of CD4+ T cells in bronchoalveolar lavage fluid. The repertoire analyses concentrated on Lofgren's syndrome patients. The paper's findings and limits, for the study overall: The study only suggested recognition of a sarcoidosis-associated antigen, and the antigen remained putative and unidentified. Multiple Lofgren's syndrome patients were reported to share TRAV12-1 and TRBV2 CDR3 motifs, a finding that suggests public CD4+ TCR repertoires. In alphabeta pairing analysis, TRAV12-1 preferentially paired with TRBV2, and these paired TCRs showed CDR3 homology. Compared with control subjects, Lofgren's syndrome patients were reported to have TRAV12-1 and TRBV2 as the most expanded V gene segments.

As a fraction of the sample, this clonotype is medium-sized (0.01 to 0.1%). The antigen it binds to is not known. Base qualities were left out, and no much larger clone turns up one base away. Sequencing used an Illumina MiSeq. Through fastp at Q25 and MiXCR, TCRdb rebuilt clones from the public reads, retaining in-frame beta chains. Records with the same CDR3 protein are collapsed into one entry carrying the most frequent genes and DNA. For this sample the table gives more than 2,000 distinct CDR3 sequences, of which roughly 20% were detected only once. Clones ranked in the top ten supply roughly 13% of the sample. The CDR3 numbers 12 residues from cysteine through phenylalanine. Of the read, only the CDR3 DNA is kept; its 36 bases are in frame from base 1. As encoded in the germline V gene, CDR1 is KGHSH while CDR2 is LQKENI. The junction shows trimming of 3 bases on V and 6 bases on J, plus 9 bases between the germline ends.

CD4+ T cells collected through bronchoalveolar lavage were the source used for profiling TCR repertoires. The sequence was collected from a human donor with sarcoidosis (Löfgren's syndrome or another form), or a control subject (not recorded which). The V and J genes are TRBV18 and TRBJ2-7; a confident D gene designation cannot be given. Sequencing was done on a sample of CD4+ T cells from bronchoalveolar lavage. Read as DNA, the sequence is TGTGCCAGCTCACCGGCAAGATCCGAGCAGTACTTC. The encoded protein is CASSPARSEQYF.